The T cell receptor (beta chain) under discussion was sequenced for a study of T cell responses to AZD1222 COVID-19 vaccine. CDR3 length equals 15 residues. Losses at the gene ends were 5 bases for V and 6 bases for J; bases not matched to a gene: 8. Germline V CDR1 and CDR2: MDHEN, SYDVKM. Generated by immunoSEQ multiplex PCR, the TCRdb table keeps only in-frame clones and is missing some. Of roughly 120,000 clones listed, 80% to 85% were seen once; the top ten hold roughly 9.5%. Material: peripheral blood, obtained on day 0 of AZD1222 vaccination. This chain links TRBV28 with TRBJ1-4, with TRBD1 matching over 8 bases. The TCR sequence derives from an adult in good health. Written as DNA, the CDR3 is TGTGCCAGCAGTACCCAGGGGGCGGAGGATGAAAAACTGTTTTTT. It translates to CASSTQGAEDEKLFF.